The 23 T cell receptor beta chains given below trace back to one sample, sequenced in a study of a mutant IDH1 vaccine in newly diagnosed glioma. Using immunoSEQ multiplex PCR, the repertoire was profiled, and TCRdb retains in-frame clones only, with some absent. The sample records 82,000 or so clones, roughly 85% being singletons. The antigens of these receptors remain unknown. Documented time point: week 23, last vaccination. In every dose of vaccine, 300 ug of mutant IDH1 20-mer peptide was given alongside topical imiquimod. The source material was PBMCs, sampled from a glioma patient whose treatment included an IDH1 peptide vaccine. Every receptor here comes from a man aged 30 to 39 with glioma. Some clones in this sample may be carry-over from other donors' samples.

The chain employs TRBV4-1 and TRBJ1-2; D not resolved. This CDR3 is 14 amino acids long. V was pared by 1 base and J by 3 bases, with 9 bases between. Germline values: CDR1 MGHRA, CDR2 YSYEKL. The CDR3 loop is CASSQVGIHYGYTF. The DNA of the CDR3 is TGCGCCAGCAGCCAAGTCGGGATTCACTATGGCTACACCTTC.

V usage is TRBV19 and J usage is TRBJ2-5, with a weak D call TRBD1 (6 bases). The germline V gene encodes CDR1 LNHDA and CDR2 SQIVND (reference sequence). The CDR3 length is 15 residues. Trimming removed 5 bases at V and 4 bases at J, with 17 bases between. The CDR3 bases are TGTGCCAGTAGTCCTCGTACAGGGAATGGAGAGACCCAGTACTTC. Amino acids: CASSPRTGNGETQYF.

V usage is TRBV7-9 and J usage is TRBJ2-1; 7 bases fit TRBD1. The CDR3 is made up of 15 amino acids. With V trimmed by 5 bases and J by 7 bases, 11 bases remained unmatched. Germline V gives CDR1 SEHNR, CDR2 FQNEAQ (reference sequence). CDR3 in amino acids: CASSPRDSSGNEQFF. The CDR3 nucleotides are TGTGCCAGCAGCCCCCGGGACAGTTCTGGGAATGAGCAGTTCTTC. Full variable domain (missing parts from reference TRBV7-9 and TRBJ2-1): DTGVSQNPRHKITKRGQNVTFRCDPISEHNRLYWYRQTLGQGPEFLTYFQNEAQLEKSRLLSDRFSAERPKGSFSTLEIQRTEQGDSAMYLCASSPRDSSGNEQFFGPGTRLTVL.

This clone was counted once. This chain connects TRBV11-2 to TRBJ2-5; no clear D. Trimming stripped 1 base from V and 4 bases from J, with 10 bases between. This CDR3 comprises 14 residues. Germline V CDR1 and CDR2: SGHAT, FQNNGV. CDR3 coding DNA: TGTGCCAGCAGCTTAGTAGCCTTGGGAGAGACCCAGTACTTC. Encoded protein: CASSLVALGETQYF.

The rearrangement links TRBV7-2 to TRBJ2-3; D call uncertain. The CDR3 length is 15 residues. The V and J ends lost 1 base and 0 bases respectively, with 8 bases between them. Germline values: CDR1 SGHTA, CDR2 FQGNSA. The CDR3 sequence is CASSLEARSTDTQYF. The CDR3 coding sequence is TGTGCCAGCAGCTTAGAGGCACGAAGCACAGATACGCAGTATTTT.

The chain links TRBV7-6 to TRBJ2-7; TRBD2 is a possible D gene (6 bases). The CDR3 is 14 residues long. CDR1 and CDR2 (germline): SGHVS, FNYEAQ. V lost 5 bases and J lost 4, with 15 bases in between. CDR3 protein: CASSRGTPGYEQYF. The CDR3 DNA reads TGTGCCAGCAGCCGCGGGACTCCGGGTTACGAGCAGTACTTC.

The chain has TRBV7-2 and TRBJ2-7; 7 bases match TRBD1. CDR3 length: 13 amino acids. Germline V gives CDR1 SGHTA, CDR2 FQGNSA. Unmatched junction bases numbered 5, after V lost 4 bases and J lost 5 bases. The CDR3 region has the DNA TGTGCCAGCAGCTGGAGACAGGGCCACGAGCAGTACTTC. Amino acid sequence: CASSWRQGHEQYF.

V usage is TRBV28 and J usage is TRBJ1-1; D is undetermined. Germline-derived CDR1 and CDR2 are MDHEN and SYDVKM. CDR3 size: 12 residues. V lost 4 bases and J lost 8, with 11 bases in between. The CDR3 here is CASSSLGSEAFF. Written as DNA, the CDR3 is TGTGCCAGCAGTTCCCTCGGATCCGAAGCTTTCTTT.

The J gene is TRBJ2-1, the V gene TRBV5-6; D gene unclear. The CDR3 extends over 14 amino acids. CDR1 and CDR2 (germline): SGHDT, YYEEEE. V was trimmed by 4 bases and J by 14 bases, leaving 22 bases between them. The CDR3, as DNA: TGTGCCAGCAGCCGACCCCGTCGTCAACGGAAGGAGTTCTTC. It codes for CASSRPRRQRKEFF.

This rearrangement joins TRBV19 to TRBJ1-2; TRBD1 is a possible D gene (5 bases). Germline CDR1 LNHDA, CDR2 SQIVND (reference sequence). CDR3 length: 16 residues. V lost 4 bases and J 2 bases, leaving 17 bases between the germline ends. The CDR3: CASSTGLDRGNYGYTF. The CDR3 nucleotides are TGTGCCAGTAGTACGGGACTGGATAGGGGAAACTATGGCTACACCTTC. The full variable domain, rest sourced from reference TRBV19 and TRBJ1-2, is DGGITQSPKYLFRKEGQNVTLSCEQNLNHDAMYWYRQDPGQGLRLIYYSQIVNDFQKGDIAEGYSVSREKKESFPLTVTSAQKNPTAFYLCASSTGLDRGNYGYTFGSGTRLTVV.

The gene calls are TRBV5-4 and TRBJ2-4; 8 bases are shared with TRBD2. Looked up from germline, CDR1 is SGHNT and CDR2 is YYREEE (reference sequence). The CDR3 runs to 16 residues. V was clipped by 0 bases and J by 0 bases; unmatched bases: 2. The CDR3 DNA reads TGTGCCAGCAGCTTGGGGCTAGCGGGAGCCAAAAACATTCAGTACTTC. Amino acids: CASSLGLAGAKNIQYF. The whole variable domain, filled in from reference TRBV5-4 and TRBJ2-4, reads ETGVTQSPTHLIKTRGQQVTLRCSSQSGHNTVSWYQQALGQGPQFIFQYYREEENGRGNFPPRFSGLQFPNYSSELNVNALELDDSALYLCASSLGLAGAKNIQYFGAGTRLSVL.

Here the CDR3 reads CASSQDLGAGGPGGELFF. DNA for the CDR3: TGTGCCAGCAGCCAAGATCTCGGAGCGGGAGGGCCCGGCGGGGAGCTGTTTTTT. The V call is TRBV4-2, the J call TRBJ2-2; 10 positions agree with TRBD2. Germline CDR1 LGHNA, CDR2 YNFKEQ. Trimming at V came to 0 bases and at J to 7 bases, leaving 11 bases not matched to a gene. The CDR3 consists of 18 residues.

The chain combines TRBV6-5 with TRBJ1-5, with no clear D. This CDR3 region has 12 residues. The V end was cut by 7 bases, the J end by 8 bases, with 12 bases between. In germline, CDR1 is MNHEY, CDR2 SVGAGI. The CDR3 reads CASTKNQEPQHF. CDR3 nucleotide sequence: TGTGCCAGCACCAAAAACCAGGAGCCCCAGCATTTT.

The rearrangement uses TRBV18 and TRBJ1-1; 12 bases match TRBD1. Germline V gene data show CDR1 as KGHSH and CDR2 as LQKENI. The CDR3 consists of 17 residues. The V and J ends lost 2 bases and 1 base, in that order; junction bases with no gene match: 5. The CDR3 region has the DNA TGTGCCAGCTCACCAATCGGGACAGGGGGCGGGAACACTGAAGCTTTCTTT. The encoded protein is CASSPIGTGGGNTEAFF.

The CDR3 loop is CASSSLGGRYTEAFF. In DNA, the CDR3 is TGTGCCAGCAGCTCCCTGGGGGGACGCTACACTGAAGCTTTCTTT. The J gene is TRBJ1-1, the V gene TRBV5-6, with D possibly being TRBD1 (5 bases). This CDR3 spans 15 amino acids. V was clipped by 3 bases and J by 3 bases, with 15 bases between them. Germline V gives CDR1 SGHDT, CDR2 YYEEEE.

This sequence joins TRBV20-1 and TRBJ2-1, with a tentative D call TRBD1 (6 bases). The CDR3 contains 11 residues. Germline V lookup: CDR1 DFQATT, CDR2 SNEGSKA (reference sequence). V shed 4 bases and J shed 10 bases, with 11 bases lying between them. This CDR3 is CSAKTGREQFF. The CDR3 bases are TGCAGTGCTAAAACAGGGCGGGAGCAGTTCTTC.

This rearrangement joins TRBV6-6 to TRBJ1-5; D is unresolved. CDR1 MNHNY and CDR2 SVGAGI come from the germline V gene (reference sequence). The CDR3 loop spans 14 amino acids. With 4 bases removed from V and 7 bases from J, the gap between germline ends came to 14 bases. Here the CDR3 DNA reads TGTGCCAGCAGTTCCTACAGTAGAGGGCAGCCCCAGCATTTT. It is translated as CASSSYSRGQPQHF.

DNA of the CDR3: TGTGCCAGCAGCTTAGAAGCGGGGGGGTGGCAAGAGACCCAGTACTTC. Its protein product is CASSLEAGGWQETQYF. The chain combines TRBV7-6 with TRBJ2-5; the match to TRBD2 covers 10 bases. Germline V gene sequence: CDR1 SGHVS, CDR2 FNYEAQ. Trimming at V came to 1 base and at J to 2 bases, leaving 4 bases not matched to a gene. CDR3 length equals 16 residues.

This clone appeared a single time. The chain uses TRBV29-1 and TRBJ2-7; tentatively, D is TRBD2 (6 bases). CDR1 is SQVTM and CDR2 is ANQGSEA in the germline V gene. The CDR3 extends over 13 amino acids. Trimming cost V 5 bases and J 2 bases, with 13 bases left between them. The CDR3 region is CSVTRGSAYEQYF. The CDR3, as DNA: TGCAGCGTTACCCGGGGGTCCGCCTACGAGCAGTACTTC.

The chain couples TRBV28 to TRBJ1-3, with D hard to call. This CDR3 comprises 15 residues. Germline V gene sequence: CDR1 MDHEN, CDR2 SYDVKM. Trimming took 4 bases from V and 0 from J, leaving 10 bases between them. CDR3 region: CASSSTLYSGNTIYF. CDR3 coding DNA: TGTGCCAGCAGTTCCACCCTATACTCTGGAAACACCATATATTTT.

This chain uses TRBV18 with TRBJ2-7; 11 bases are shared with TRBD1. The CDR3 is 15 amino acids. The ends lost 2 bases at V and 0 bases at J; junction bases unmatched: 0. From germline, CDR1 is KGHSH and CDR2 LQKENI. CDR3 protein: CASSPGTGGSYEQYF. The CDR3, as DNA: TGTGCCAGCTCACCAGGGACAGGGGGCTCCTACGAGCAGTACTTC.

The chain carries TRBV5-6 and TRBJ1-2; D remains ambiguous. The CDR3 has 14 residues. CDR1 and CDR2 (germline): SGHDT, YYEEEE. The V gene lost 2 bases and the J gene lost 5 bases, with 13 bases spanning the gap. The CDR3: CASSFRVPGYGYTF. In nucleotides, the CDR3 is TGTGCCAGCAGCTTTAGGGTTCCCGGTTATGGCTACACCTTC.

The genes are TRBV7-2 and TRBJ1-5, with TRBD1 as a possible D gene (6 bases). Looked up from germline, CDR1 is SGHTA and CDR2 is FQGNSA. This CDR3 has 14 amino acids. V lost 6 bases and J 3 bases, leaving 12 bases between the germline ends. DNA of the CDR3: TGTGCCAGCAGATCCGGACAGTTCAATCAGCCCCAGCATTTT. This codes for CASRSGQFNQPQHF.